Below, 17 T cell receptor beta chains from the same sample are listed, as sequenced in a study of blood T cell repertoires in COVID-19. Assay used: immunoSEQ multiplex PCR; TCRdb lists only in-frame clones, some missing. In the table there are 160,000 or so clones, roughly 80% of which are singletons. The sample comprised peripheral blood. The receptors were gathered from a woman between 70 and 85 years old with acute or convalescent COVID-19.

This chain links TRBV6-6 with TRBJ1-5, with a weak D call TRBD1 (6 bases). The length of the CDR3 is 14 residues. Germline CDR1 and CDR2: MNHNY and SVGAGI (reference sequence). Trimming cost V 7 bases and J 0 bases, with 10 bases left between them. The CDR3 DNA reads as TGTGCCAGCATCCGAGGGGGTAGCAATCAGCCCCAGCATTTT. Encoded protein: CASIRGGSNQPQHF.

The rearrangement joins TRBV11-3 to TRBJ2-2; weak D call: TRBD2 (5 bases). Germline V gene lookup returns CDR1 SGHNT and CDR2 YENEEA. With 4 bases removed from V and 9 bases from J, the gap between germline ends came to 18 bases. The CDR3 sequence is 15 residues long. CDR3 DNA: TGTGCCAGCAGCTCTTCCGCAGGAGGCTACCGGGAGCTGTTTTTT. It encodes CASSSSAGGYRELFF.

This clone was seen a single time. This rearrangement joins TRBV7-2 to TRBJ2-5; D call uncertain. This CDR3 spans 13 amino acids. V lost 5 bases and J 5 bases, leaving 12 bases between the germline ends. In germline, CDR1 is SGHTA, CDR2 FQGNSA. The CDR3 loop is CASSPSSWETQYF. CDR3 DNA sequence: TGTGCCAGCAGCCCTAGTAGTTGGGAGACCCAGTACTTC.

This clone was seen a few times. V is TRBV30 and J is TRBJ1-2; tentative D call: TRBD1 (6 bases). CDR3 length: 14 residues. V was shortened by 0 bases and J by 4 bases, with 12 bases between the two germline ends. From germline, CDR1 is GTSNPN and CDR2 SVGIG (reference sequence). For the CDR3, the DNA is TGTGCCTGGAGTGTAACCCGACAGGCCTATGGCTACACCTTC. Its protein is CAWSVTRQAYGYTF.

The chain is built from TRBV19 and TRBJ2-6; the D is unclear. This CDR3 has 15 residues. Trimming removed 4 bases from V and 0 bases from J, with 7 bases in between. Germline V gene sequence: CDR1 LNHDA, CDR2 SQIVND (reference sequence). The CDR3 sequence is CASSTLFSGANVLTF. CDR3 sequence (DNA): TGTGCCAGTAGTACTCTTTTCTCTGGGGCCAACGTCCTGACTTTC.

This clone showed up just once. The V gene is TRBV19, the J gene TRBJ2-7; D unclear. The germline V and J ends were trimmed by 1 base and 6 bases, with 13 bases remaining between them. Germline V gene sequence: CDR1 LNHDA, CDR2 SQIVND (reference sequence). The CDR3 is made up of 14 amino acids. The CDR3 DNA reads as TGTGCCAGTAGTATAGGCGGTAGAACTGGCGAGCAGTACTTC. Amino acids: CASSIGGRTGEQYF.

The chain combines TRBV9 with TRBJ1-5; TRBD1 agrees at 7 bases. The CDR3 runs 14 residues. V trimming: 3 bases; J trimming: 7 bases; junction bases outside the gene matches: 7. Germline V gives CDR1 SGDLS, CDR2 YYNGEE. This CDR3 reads CASSATGEIQPQHF. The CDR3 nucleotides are TGTGCCAGCAGCGCAACAGGGGAAATACAGCCCCAGCATTTT.

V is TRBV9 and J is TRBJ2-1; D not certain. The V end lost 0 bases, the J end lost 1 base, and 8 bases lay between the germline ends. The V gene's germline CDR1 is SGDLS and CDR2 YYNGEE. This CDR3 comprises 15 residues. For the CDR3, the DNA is TGTGCCAGCAGCGTAGGGAGCGTATCCTACAATGAGCAGTTCTTC. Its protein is CASSVGSVSYNEQFF.

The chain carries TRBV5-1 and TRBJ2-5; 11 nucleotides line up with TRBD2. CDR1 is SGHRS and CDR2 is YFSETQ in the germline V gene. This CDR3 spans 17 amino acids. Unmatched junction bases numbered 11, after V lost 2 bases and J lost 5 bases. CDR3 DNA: TGCGCCAGCAGCTTAGTGGGCCTAGCGGGGGGACAGGAGACCCAGTACTTC. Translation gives CASSLVGLAGGQETQYF.

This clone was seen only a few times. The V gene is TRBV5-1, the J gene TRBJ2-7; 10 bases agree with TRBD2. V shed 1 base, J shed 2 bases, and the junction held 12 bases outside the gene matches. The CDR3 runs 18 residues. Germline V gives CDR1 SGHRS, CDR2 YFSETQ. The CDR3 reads CASSLQPQAGGPAYEQYF. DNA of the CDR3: TGCGCCAGCAGCTTGCAGCCCCAAGCGGGAGGGCCGGCCTACGAGCAGTACTTC. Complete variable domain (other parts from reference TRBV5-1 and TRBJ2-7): KAGVTQTPRYLIKTRGQQVTLSCSPISGHRSVSWYQQTPGQGLQFLFEYFSETQRNKGNFPGRFSGRQFSNSRSEMNVSTLELGDSALYLCASSLQPQAGGPAYEQYFGPGTRLTVT.

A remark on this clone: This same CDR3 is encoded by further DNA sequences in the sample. DNA of the CDR3: TGTGCCAGCAGTTTGTCGGGAAACACCATATATTTT. Its protein is CASSLSGNTIYF. This chain joins TRBV12-3 or TRBV12-4 and TRBJ1-3; D unclear. V lost 3 bases and J lost 4, with 4 bases in between. The CDR3 is 12 residues long.

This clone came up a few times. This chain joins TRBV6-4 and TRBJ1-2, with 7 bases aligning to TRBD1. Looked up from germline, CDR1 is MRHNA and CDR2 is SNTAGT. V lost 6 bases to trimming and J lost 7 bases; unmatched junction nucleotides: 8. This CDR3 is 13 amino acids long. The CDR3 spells CASREGQFSGYTF. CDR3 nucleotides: TGTGCCAGCAGGGAGGGACAGTTCTCTGGCTACACCTTC.

The chain's CDR3 is CASSQDGIYGYTF. The CDR3 bases are TGCGCCAGCAGCCAAGACGGGATCTATGGCTACACCTTC. V usage is TRBV5-1 and J usage is TRBJ1-2; D gene unclear. Deletions cut 4 bases from V and 4 bases from J, with 11 bases between. The germline gives CDR1 SGHRS, CDR2 YFSETQ. This CDR3 has 13 amino acids. Variable domain in full (rest from reference TRBV5-1 and TRBJ1-2): KAGVTQTPRYLIKTRGQQVTLSCSPISGHRSVSWYQQTPGQGLQFLFEYFSETQRNKGNFPGRFSGRQFSNSRSEMNVSTLELGDSALYLCASSQDGIYGYTFGSGTRLTVV.

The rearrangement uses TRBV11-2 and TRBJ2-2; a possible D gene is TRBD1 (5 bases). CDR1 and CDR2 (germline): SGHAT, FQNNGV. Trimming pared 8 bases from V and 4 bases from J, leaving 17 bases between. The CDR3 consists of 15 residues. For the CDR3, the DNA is TGTGCCAGCGGGGTTGGGCAGGGCGGCACCGGGGAGCTGTTTTTT. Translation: CASGVGQGGTGELFF.

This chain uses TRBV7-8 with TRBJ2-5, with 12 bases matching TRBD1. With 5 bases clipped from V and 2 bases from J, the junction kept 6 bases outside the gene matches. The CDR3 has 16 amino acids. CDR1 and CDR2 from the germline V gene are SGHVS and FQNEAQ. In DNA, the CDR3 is TGTGCCAGCAGCCCCCGGGACAGGGGGCGACAAGAGACCCAGTACTTC. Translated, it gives CASSPRDRGRQETQYF.

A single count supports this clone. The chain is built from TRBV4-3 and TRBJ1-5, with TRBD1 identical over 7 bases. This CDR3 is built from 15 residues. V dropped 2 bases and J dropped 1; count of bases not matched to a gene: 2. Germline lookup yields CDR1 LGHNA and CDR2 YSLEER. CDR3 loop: CASSQLQGSNQPQHF. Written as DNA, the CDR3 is TGCGCCAGCAGCCAACTACAGGGGAGCAATCAGCCCCAGCATTTT.

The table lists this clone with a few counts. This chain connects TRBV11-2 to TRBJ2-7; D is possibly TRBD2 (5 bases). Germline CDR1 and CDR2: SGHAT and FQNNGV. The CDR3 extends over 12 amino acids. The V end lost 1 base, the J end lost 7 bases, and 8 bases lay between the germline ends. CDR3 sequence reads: CASSLVGGEQYF. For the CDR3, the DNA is TGTGCCAGCAGCTTAGTGGGCGGGGAGCAGTACTTC. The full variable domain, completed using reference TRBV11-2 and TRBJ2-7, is EAGVAQSPRYKIIEKRQSVAFWCNPISGHATLYWYQQILGQGPKLLIQFQNNGVVDDSQLPKDRFSAERLKGVDSTLKIQPAKLEDSAVYLCASSLVGGEQYFGPGTRLTVT.